This T cell receptor (beta chain) came from a study of OX40 agonist ivuxolimab in advanced cancers. Study overall: The study enrolled dose-escalation patients with hepatocellular carcinoma, melanoma, renal cell or head and neck cancer.

Germline loops: CDR1 SGDLS, CDR2 YYNGEE. V lost 2 bases, J lost 1 base, and 6 bases lay in between. The CDR3 contains 13 residues. Sequencing used immunoSEQ multiplex PCR; TCRdb keeps in-frame clones, though not all of them. The profile covers about 46,000 clones, with 82% appearing a single time and about 1.8% taken by the ten largest. The chain uses TRBV9 and TRBJ2-5, with D perhaps matching TRBD2 (5 bases). The TCR was taken from an adult with an advanced solid tumor such as melanoma, head and neck, liver or kidney cancer. Sequencing used CD4+ or CD8+ T cells sorted from blood, obtained in a trial of the OX40 agonist ivuxolimab. In DNA, the CDR3 is TGTGCCAGCAGCGTGAGGGCCCAAGAGACCCAGTACTTC. Translating gives CASSVRAQETQYF. Together with reference TRBV9 and TRBJ2-5, the CDR3 gives the full variable domain: DSGVTQTPKHLITATGQRVTLRCSPRSGDLSVYWYQQSLDQGLQFLIQYYNGEERAKGNILERFSAQQFPDLHSELNLSSLELGDSALYFCASSVRAQETQYFGPGTRLLVL.